This T cell receptor beta chain was sequenced for a study of cytomegalovirus exposure and HLA in healthy donors. V dropped 1 base and J dropped 4 bases, with 11 bases sitting between them. Germline loops: CDR1 SGHTA, CDR2 FQGTGA. This CDR3 is built from 15 residues. The PCR employed 60 Vbeta primers together with 13 Jbeta primers. Repertoires were generated with immunoSEQ multiplex PCR, while TCRdb's copy carries only in-frame clones and drops some. The sample lists roughly 140,000 clones, 68% occurring once. The TCR originated in a man aged 55 to 70 in good health and CMV-seronegative. This chain links TRBV7-3 with TRBJ2-1; D is perhaps TRBD2 (6 bases). Sequencing was done on a sample of PBMCs. This CDR3 is CASSLSAGPYNEQFF. CDR3 coding DNA: TGTGCCAGCAGCTTAAGTGCGGGGCCGTACAATGAGCAGTTCTTC.